The 16 T cell receptor beta chains below come from one sample, sequenced in a study of blood T cells in healthy people across ages. Using a J-beta primer mix together with a sample-barcoded 5' primer, a second PCR was run for roughly 6 to 12 cycles. MiXCR was run by TCRdb on the 5' RACE reads, yielding one entry per CDR3 protein. Of 1.5 million to 1.8 million distinct CDR3 sequences in the sample, 42% were seen once. The sample was blood. Receptors originate from a woman under 30 in good health.

This clonotype was seen ten or more times. V gene TRBV4-3 combines with J gene TRBJ2-3; no firm D call. The CDR3 length is 14 residues. The germline gives CDR1 LGHNA, CDR2 YSLEER. V shed 0 bases and J shed 0 bases, with 4 bases lying between them. CDR3 residues: CASSQERSTDTQYF. In nucleotides, the CDR3 is TGCGCCAGCAGCCAAGAGAGGAGCACAGATACGCAGTATTTT.

The chain is built from TRBV5-1 and TRBJ2-5; TRBD2 agrees at 9 bases. There are 17 residues in the CDR3. Germline V CDR1 and CDR2: SGHRS, YFSETQ. J was trimmed by 2 bases and V by 0 bases; bases with no gene match: 8. CDR3 DNA: TGCGCCAGCAGCTTGGATCCTAGCGGGGCTAAACAAGAGACCCAGTACTTC. Translating gives CASSLDPSGAKQETQYF. Based on the CDR3 plus reference TRBV5-1 and TRBJ2-5, the full variable domain is KAGVTQTPRYLIKTRGQQVTLSCSPISGHRSVSWYQQTPGQGLQFLFEYFSETQRNKGNFPGRFSGRQFSNSRSEMNVSTLELGDSALYLCASSLDPSGAKQETQYFGPGTRLLVL.

The V call is TRBV20-1, the J call TRBJ2-3; 7 bases align to TRBD2. Trimming at V came to 7 bases and at J to 2 bases, leaving 12 bases not matched to a gene. This CDR3 is built from 15 residues. Germline V gene sequence: CDR1 DFQATT, CDR2 SNEGSKA (reference sequence). CDR3 DNA sequence: TGCAGTGAGACCTCCGGACTAGTTAACACAGATACGCAGTATTTT. Translating gives CSETSGLVNTDTQYF.

The table lists this clonotype with many counts. This CDR3 reads CASSLARRTEAFF. Written as DNA, the CDR3 is TGTGCCAGCAGTTTAGCCAGGCGGACTGAAGCTTTCTTT. The genes are TRBV12-3 or TRBV12-4 and TRBJ1-1; D not certain. CDR3 length: 13 amino acids. V lost 0 bases to trimming and J lost 5 bases, with 7 bases between them.

This clonotype was observed a few times. The chain combines TRBV4-3 with TRBJ2-7; TRBD1 matches 8 bases. Germline V gene sequence: CDR1 LGHNA, CDR2 YSLEER. Germline trimming cut 6 bases from V and 0 bases from J; bases unmatched to any gene: 7. This CDR3 region has 15 residues. CDR3 nucleotide sequence: TGCGCCAGCAGTCCCCGGACAGGGTACTCCTACGAGCAGTACTTC. Translation gives CASSPRTGYSYEQYF.

The gene calls are TRBV12-3 or TRBV12-4 and TRBJ2-7; no clear D gene. Trimming removed 1 base from V and 4 bases from J, with 11 bases in between. The CDR3 is made up of 14 amino acids. The CDR3 coding sequence is TGTGCCAGCAGTTTAGGGGTTTGGCGGTACGAGCAGTACTTC. Translation: CASSLGVWRYEQYF.

V gene TRBV9 combines with J gene TRBJ1-1, with 7 bases aligning to TRBD1. CDR3 length equals 14 residues. Trimming took 0 bases from V and 1 from J; bases not matched to a gene: 0. CDR1 SGDLS and CDR2 YYNGEE come from the germline V gene. The DNA of the CDR3 is TGTGCCAGCAGCGTAGGGGACAGGAACACTGAAGCTTTCTTT. Its protein is CASSVGDRNTEAFF.

In its sample, this clonotype was seen many times. In nucleotides, the CDR3 is TGTGCCAGCAGCCAAGAGTACGGGTATACAGATGAGTCTGGTGAGCAGTTCTTC. It specifies CASSQEYGYTDESGEQFF. The chain is built from TRBV3-1 and TRBJ2-1, with D unresolved. Germline CDR1 is LGHDT and CDR2 is YNNKEL (reference sequence). Trimming took 0 bases from V and 9 from J, leaving 24 bases between them. There are 18 residues in the CDR3.

The genes are TRBV29-1 and TRBJ2-7; TRBD1 agrees at 11 bases. V lost 6 bases, J lost 0 bases, and 7 bases stayed unmatched. Looked up from germline, CDR1 is SQVTM and CDR2 is ANQGSEA. The CDR3 has 15 residues. The CDR3 spells CSVGDRGLSSYEQYF. Here the CDR3 DNA reads TGCAGCGTGGGGGACAGGGGGTTGAGCTCCTACGAGCAGTACTTC.

The chain couples TRBV18 to TRBJ2-7, with TRBD2 matching 9 bases. The J call is doubtful: the DNA matches TRBJ2-5 better. This CDR3 region has 17 residues. CDR1 and CDR2 from the germline V gene are KGHSH and LQKENI. This chain's CDR3 is CASSPPLAGKFGGTQYF. CDR3 in DNA: TGTGCCAGCTCACCACCGCTAGCGGGAAAATTCGGGGGGACCCAGTACTTC.

The V and J genes are TRBV5-1 and TRBJ1-6, with 12 nucleotides matching TRBD1. The CDR3 sequence is 15 residues long. Germline CDR1 SGHRS, CDR2 YFSETQ. The J segment lost 10 bases and the V segment lost 4 bases, leaving 6 bases of the junction unmatched. Here the CDR3 reads CASSRTGTGGSPLHF. CDR3 nucleotide sequence: TGCGCCAGCAGCCGTACCGGGACAGGGGGCTCACCCCTCCACTTT.

The V gene is TRBV12-3 or TRBV12-4, the J gene TRBJ1-4; TRBD1 might be the D (6 bases). V dropped 6 bases and J dropped 5 bases, with 10 bases sitting between them. The CDR3 loop spans 13 amino acids. The CDR3 region has the DNA TGTGCCAGCAGAACCGACAGGAATGAAAAACTGTTTTTT. This translates into CASRTDRNEKLFF.

This clonotype was seen ten or more times. The V and J genes are TRBV7-8 and TRBJ2-1, with TRBD1 identical over 7 bases. The CDR3 consists of 15 residues. V was clipped by 2 bases and J by 12 bases; unmatched bases: 13. Germline loops: CDR1 SGHVS, CDR2 FQNEAQ. The CDR3 coding sequence is TGTGCCAGCAGCTTATCGGGGACAGTCACAATGGGGCAGTTCTTC. It translates to CASSLSGTVTMGQFF.

This clonotype turned up a few times. J is TRBJ1-2 and V is TRBV2; D gene uncertain. V was clipped by 8 bases and J by 8 bases, with 18 bases between them. This CDR3 comprises 13 residues. The V gene's germline CDR1 is SNHLY and CDR2 FYNNEI. DNA for the CDR3: TGTGCCAGCGCTACTCGGGATACGAGCGGCTACACCTTC. This sequence encodes CASATRDTSGYTF.

The chain combines TRBV24-1 with TRBJ2-3, with D possibly matching TRBD1 (6 bases). Germline CDR1 reads KGHDR; CDR2 reads SFDVKD. The CDR3 sequence is 13 residues long. V shed 4 bases and J shed 7 bases, with 11 bases lying between them. In DNA form, the CDR3 reads TGTGCCACCAGTGAAGCAGGGGCAAATACGCAGTATTTT. Residues: CATSEAGANTQYF.

This rearrangement joins TRBV5-1 to TRBJ2-7; 13 nucleotides align to TRBD2. V shed 5 bases, J shed 7 bases, and the junction held 15 bases outside the gene matches. Looked up from germline, CDR1 is SGHRS and CDR2 is YFSETQ. The CDR3 totals 17 residues. The CDR3 region has the DNA TGCGCCAGCAGTCGACACTGGACTAGCGGGAGTTCCAATGAGCAGTACTTC. Translating gives CASSRHWTSGSSNEQYF.